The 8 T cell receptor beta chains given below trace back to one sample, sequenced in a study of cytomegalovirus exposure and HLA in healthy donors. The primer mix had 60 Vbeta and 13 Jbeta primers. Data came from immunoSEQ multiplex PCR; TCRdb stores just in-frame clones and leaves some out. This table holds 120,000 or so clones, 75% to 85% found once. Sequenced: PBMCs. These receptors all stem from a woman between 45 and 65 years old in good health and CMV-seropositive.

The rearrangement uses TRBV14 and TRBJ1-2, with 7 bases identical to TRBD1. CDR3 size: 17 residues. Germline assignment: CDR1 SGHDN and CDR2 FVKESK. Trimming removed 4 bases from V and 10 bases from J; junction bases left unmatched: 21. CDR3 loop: CASSPDLSNRGLAPYTF. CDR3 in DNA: TGTGCCAGCAGCCCCGACTTATCAAACAGGGGACTGGCCCCCTACACCTTC.

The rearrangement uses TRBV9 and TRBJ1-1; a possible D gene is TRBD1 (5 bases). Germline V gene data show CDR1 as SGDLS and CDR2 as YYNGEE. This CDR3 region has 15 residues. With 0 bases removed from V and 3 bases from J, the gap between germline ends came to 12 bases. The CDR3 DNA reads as TGTGCCAGCAGCGTAGGGGCAGGGAGGGACACTGAAGCTTTCTTT. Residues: CASSVGAGRDTEAFF.

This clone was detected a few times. The CDR3 nucleotides are TGTGCCAGCAGCTTAGAGATATGGACTAGCGGCTACGAGCAGTACTTC. It translates to CASSLEIWTSGYEQYF. The genes are TRBV11-3 and TRBJ2-7; 10 positions agree with TRBD2. This CDR3 spans 16 amino acids. The germline V gene has CDR1 SGHNT and CDR2 YENEEA. Trimming cost V 0 bases and J 3 bases; bases outside gene matches: 5.

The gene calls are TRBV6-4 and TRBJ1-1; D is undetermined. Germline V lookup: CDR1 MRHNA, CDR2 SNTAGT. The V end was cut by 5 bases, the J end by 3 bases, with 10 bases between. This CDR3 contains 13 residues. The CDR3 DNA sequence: TGTGCCAGCAGTCCCCGCGGTGACACTGAAGCTTTCTTT. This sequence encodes CASSPRGDTEAFF.

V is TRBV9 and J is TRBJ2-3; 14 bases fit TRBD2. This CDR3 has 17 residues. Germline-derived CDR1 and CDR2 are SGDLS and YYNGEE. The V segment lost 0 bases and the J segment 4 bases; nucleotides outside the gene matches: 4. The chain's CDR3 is CASSVGTSGGRADTQYF. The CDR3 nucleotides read TGTGCCAGCAGCGTAGGGACTAGCGGGGGGCGAGCAGATACGCAGTATTTT.

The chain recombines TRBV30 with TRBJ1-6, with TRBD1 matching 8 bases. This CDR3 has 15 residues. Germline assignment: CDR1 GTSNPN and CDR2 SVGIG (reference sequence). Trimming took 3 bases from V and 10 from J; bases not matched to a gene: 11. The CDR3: CAWSYPDRESSPLHF. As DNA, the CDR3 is TGTGCCTGGAGCTACCCGGACAGGGAGAGCTCACCCCTCCACTTT.

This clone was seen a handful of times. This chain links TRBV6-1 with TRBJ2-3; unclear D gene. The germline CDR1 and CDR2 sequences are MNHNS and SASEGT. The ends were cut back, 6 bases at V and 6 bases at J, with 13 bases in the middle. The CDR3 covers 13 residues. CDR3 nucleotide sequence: TGTGCCAGCAGGTTGGGCCCGCTGGATACGCAGTATTTT. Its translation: CASRLGPLDTQYF.

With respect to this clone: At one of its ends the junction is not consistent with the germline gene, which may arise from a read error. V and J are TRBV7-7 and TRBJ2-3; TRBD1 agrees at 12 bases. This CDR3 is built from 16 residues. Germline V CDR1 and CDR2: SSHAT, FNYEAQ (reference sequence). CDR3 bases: TGTGCTAGCAGCCCCCCGGGACAGGGGGCACCAGATACGCAGTATTTT. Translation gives CASSPPGQGAPDTQYF. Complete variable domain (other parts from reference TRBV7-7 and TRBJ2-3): GAGVSQSPRYKVTKRGQDVTLRCDPISSHATLYWYQQALGQGPEFLTYFNYEAQPDKSGLPSDRFSAERPEGSISTLTIQRTEQRDSAMYRCASSPPGQGAPDTQYFGPGTRLTVL.